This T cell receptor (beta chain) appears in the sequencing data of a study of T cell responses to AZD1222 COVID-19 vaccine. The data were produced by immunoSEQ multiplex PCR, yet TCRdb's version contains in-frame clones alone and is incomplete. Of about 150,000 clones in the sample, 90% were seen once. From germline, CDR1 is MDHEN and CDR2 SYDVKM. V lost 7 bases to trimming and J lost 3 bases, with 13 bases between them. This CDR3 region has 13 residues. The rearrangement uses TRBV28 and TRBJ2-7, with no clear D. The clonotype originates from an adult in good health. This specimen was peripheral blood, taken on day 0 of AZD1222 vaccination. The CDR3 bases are TGTGCCAGCATTGGTCAGGTTGGCTACGAGCAGTACTTC. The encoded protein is CASIGQVGYEQYF.